This T cell receptor beta chain emerged from a study of regulatory T cells in long-lasting Graves disease. The study's findings and limits: Persistent Graves' patients showed less TCR diversity than newly diagnosed ones.

Building the TCR beta libraries relied on iRepertoire HTBI primers, and CDR3 regions underwent Arm-PCR. TCRdb re-analysed the multiplex PCR reads in MiXCR, keeping a single row per CDR3 protein. The sample lists a few hundred thousand distinct CDR3 sequences; about 12% were seen once. Time point noted: newly diagnosed GD, antithyroid drugs for less than 3 months. The authors made the TCR library using RNA they extracted from PBMCs. This clonotype showed up many times. Its cognate antigen is unknown. The CDR3 has 15 residues. The J segment lost 3 bases and the V segment lost 3 bases, leaving 5 bases of the junction unmatched. Germline loops: CDR1 KGHDR, CDR2 SFDVKD. This same sample was also part of a study on T cells in Graves' hyperthyroidism and ophthalmopathy. As that report states: Among the patients, aged 18 to 65, hyperthyroidism was newly diagnosed and had lasted under 2 months. Blood also contained most expanded thyroid clonotypes above 0.001.

Material: peripheral blood mononuclear cells (PBMCs), obtained at new diagnosis, from a patient treated with antithyroid drugs. This sequence was found in a young woman with Graves disease. V gene TRBV24-1 combines with J gene TRBJ2-7, with 9 bases fitting TRBD1. The CDR3 protein is CATSDPGQGLYEQYF. The CDR3, as DNA: TGTGCCACCAGTGATCCGGGACAGGGACTCTACGAGCAGTACTTC.